This T cell receptor beta chain was profiled in a study of blood T cell repertoires in COVID-19. Germline CDR1 and CDR2: MNHEY and SVGAGI. This CDR3 contains 14 residues. Trimming removed 5 bases from V and 7 bases from J; junction bases left unmatched: 8. The table came from immunoSEQ multiplex PCR; TCRdb's copy has only in-frame clones and leaves some out. The profile shows roughly 60,000 clones, 80% to 95% of them singletons. The sequencing sample was made of peripheral blood. The TCR originated in a human donor in a cohort sampled during active COVID-19. The chain carries TRBV6-5 and TRBJ1-2; 9 bases map to TRBD1. The CDR3 DNA reads TGTGCCAGCAGTCCCTACAGGGGGCAAGGTGGCTACACCTTC. Its protein product is CASSPYRGQGGYTF.